These T cell receptor beta chains were read from a single sample in a study of cytomegalovirus exposure and HLA in healthy donors. Method: immunoSEQ multiplex PCR; TCRdb's copy keeps in-frame clones and lacks some. Here the sample spans approximately 100,000 clones, roughly 73% being singletons. Sequenced input: PBMCs. Receptor source: a woman in her forties in good health and CMV-seronegative. Each CDR3 is given with its conserved first and last residue. Fields, in order: V gene, J gene, CDR3 protein.

v_gene: TRBV28
j_gene: TRBJ1-2
CDR3aa: CASSSSYYGYTF

v_gene: TRBV28
j_gene: TRBJ1-5
CDR3aa: CASRGTLGGNQPQHF

v_gene: TRBV7-9
j_gene: TRBJ2-5
CDR3aa: CASSLPTAGGQETQYF

v_gene: TRBV6-1
j_gene: TRBJ2-3
CDR3aa: CASTVGPNEGGTQYF

v_gene: TRBV19
j_gene: TRBJ2-3
CDR3aa: CASSIGGGPTDTQYF

v_gene: TRBV9
j_gene: TRBJ2-1
CDR3aa: CASSTTSGAISYNEQFF

v_gene: TRBV19
j_gene: TRBJ1-5
CDR3aa: CASTSEATQPQHF

v_gene: TRBV5-4
j_gene: TRBJ2-1
CDR3aa: CASSLGGRGSYNEQFF

v_gene: TRBV7-2
j_gene: TRBJ1-6
CDR3aa: CASSLGGTGPYNSPLHF

v_gene: TRBV7-3
j_gene: TRBJ2-2
CDR3aa: CASSSGGLGTGELFF

v_gene: TRBV30
j_gene: TRBJ1-2
CDR3aa: CAWSAWLGEGRGYTF

v_gene: TRBV28
j_gene: TRBJ2-1
CDR3aa: CASRGGAGEQFF

v_gene: TRBV6-1
j_gene: TRBJ2-7
CDR3aa: CASSGIEQYF

v_gene: TRBV12-5
j_gene: TRBJ1-5
CDR3aa: CASASDRGGNQPQHF

v_gene: TRBV11-2
j_gene: TRBJ1-2
CDR3aa: CASSLGTGDGYTF

v_gene: TRBV7-2
j_gene: TRBJ2-1
CDR3aa: CASSRTSGGYNEQFF

v_gene: TRBV27
j_gene: TRBJ2-7
CDR3aa: CASSRSPTSYEQYF

v_gene: TRBV5-4
j_gene: TRBJ1-1
CDR3aa: CASGGGPNTEAFF

v_gene: TRBV15
j_gene: TRBJ2-1
CDR3aa: CATRSTGGHNEQFF

v_gene: TRBV11-3
j_gene: TRBJ2-2
CDR3aa: CASSLDRGTGELFF

v_gene: TRBV5-1
j_gene: TRBJ2-5
CDR3aa: CASSLAQQKETQYF

v_gene: TRBV9
j_gene: TRBJ2-7
CDR3aa: CASSGRDSSYEQYF

v_gene: TRBV4-1
j_gene: TRBJ2-5
CDR3aa: CASSQEPGTGEETQYF

v_gene: TRBV7-2
j_gene: TRBJ1-1
CDR3aa: CASSFYRENTEAFF

v_gene: TRBV25-1
j_gene: TRBJ2-1
CDR3aa: CASSEWTGTTYNEQFF

v_gene: TRBV7-2
j_gene: TRBJ1-2
CDR3aa: CASSLGEGASYGYTF

v_gene: TRBV25-1
j_gene: TRBJ2-4
CDR3aa: CASSEAGYEGIQYF

v_gene: TRBV9
j_gene: TRBJ1-6
CDR3aa: CASSVRPGQNNSPLHF

v_gene: TRBV27
j_gene: TRBJ1-1
CDR3aa: CASSLRDMNTEAFF

v_gene: TRBV13
j_gene: TRBJ1-2
CDR3aa: CASSLLQGDYGYTF

v_gene: TRBV6-5
j_gene: TRBJ2-2
CDR3aa: CGSGEMTNTGELFF

v_gene: TRBV5-5
j_gene: TRBJ1-1
CDR3aa: CASSLEGRINTEAFF

v_gene: TRBV15
j_gene: TRBJ1-2
CDR3aa: CATSRAPGDGYTF

v_gene: TRBV6-5
j_gene: TRBJ2-7
CDR3aa: CASSPTRGNYEQYF

v_gene: TRBV30
j_gene: TRBJ2-1
CDR3aa: CASGQSSYNEQFF

v_gene: TRBV7-6
j_gene: TRBJ2-5
CDR3aa: CASSLVSGQETQYF

v_gene: TRBV4-1
j_gene: TRBJ1-5
CDR3aa: CASSQDQVPQPQHF

v_gene: TRBV5-4
j_gene: TRBJ2-1
CDR3aa: CAPTEGTNPSYNEQFF

v_gene: TRBV5-6
j_gene: TRBJ1-3
CDR3aa: CASSFGQKGNTIYF

v_gene: TRBV6-1
j_gene: TRBJ2-6
CDR3aa: CASDSGGLGANVLTF

v_gene: TRBV19
j_gene: TRBJ2-7
CDR3aa: CASSRTVFYEQYF

v_gene: TRBV28
j_gene: TRBJ1-1
CDR3aa: CASSSGQGGAAFF

v_gene: TRBV18
j_gene: TRBJ1-6
CDR3aa: CASSKQNHNSPLHF

v_gene: TRBV30
j_gene: TRBJ1-6
CDR3aa: CAWSVYGTGSNSPLHF

v_gene: TRBV30
j_gene: TRBJ1-1
CDR3aa: CAWDRVANTEAFF

v_gene: TRBV1
j_gene: TRBJ2-3
CDR3aa: CTSSQNRLAGGRGYDTQYF

v_gene: TRBV30
j_gene: TRBJ1-1
CDR3aa: CAWGQGQGTEAFF

v_gene: TRBV2
j_gene: TRBJ2-7
CDR3aa: CASRRRASYEQYF

v_gene: TRBV4-1
j_gene: TRBJ1-2
CDR3aa: CASSRDRNYGYTF

v_gene: TRBV6-5
j_gene: TRBJ2-1
CDR3aa: CASSGGGQPYNEQFF

v_gene: TRBV18
j_gene: TRBJ1-5
CDR3aa: CASSPNEGNQPQHF